This T cell receptor (beta chain) was captured in a study of cytotoxic CD8 clonotypes in ibrutinib-treated CLL. Of note for this clone: Sequence at one end of the junction differs from germline and may be a read error.

Assay: immunoSEQ multiplex PCR; the TCRdb copy retains only in-frame clones and omits some. The data contain under 300,000 clones, around 77% of them singletons. Germline values: CDR1 SGHTS, CDR2 YDEGEE. CDR3 size: 18 residues. The genes are TRBV5-8 and TRBJ2-7; TRBD1 agrees at 8 bases. This TCR derives from a human donor with chronic lymphocytic leukemia. Sample: PBMCs, taken at disease progression, from a patient treated with ibrutinib. CDR3 protein: CASCLLARTGHSYYEQYF. Written as DNA, the CDR3 is TGTGCCAGCTGCTTACTTGCGCGGACAGGGCATTCGTACTACGAGCAGTACTTC.